The T cell receptor beta chain under discussion was sequenced for a study of shared T cell receptors in the human thymus. Profiled with immunoSEQ multiplex PCR; TCRdb holds only in-frame clones, not every one. The table records 700,000 to 750,000 clones, approximately 85% of them present only once. V was cut by 8 bases and J by 4 bases, with 11 bases left in between. The V gene's germline CDR1 is ENHRY and CDR2 SYGVKD. This CDR3 spans 12 amino acids. These sequences were also reported in another study, on human thymus T cells. From that study: Corrective cardiac operations yielded the resected thymus tissue. Related work found strong thymic repertoire overlap between unrelated individuals.

The material sequenced was thymocytes. This TCR was sampled from a girl under three years old with a congenital heart defect. The chain uses TRBV10-3 and TRBJ1-1; D call uncertain. For the CDR3, the DNA is TGTGCCATCTGCGAGCGGGGCACTGAAGCTTTCTTT. This translates into CAICERGTEAFF.